This entry features one TCR beta chain sequence. The CDR3 consists of 17 residues. The V gene end was trimmed by 5 bases and the J gene end by 0 bases; junction bases not matched to a gene: 10. Per the germline V gene, CDR1 is SGHTA and CDR2 is FQGTGA. Method: immunoSEQ multiplex PCR; TCRdb's copy keeps in-frame clones and lacks some. The profile shows 45,000 to 60,000 clones, under 85% of them singletons. This specimen belongs to a study of T cells in localized non-small cell lung cancer. V is TRBV7-3 and J is TRBJ1-1, with TRBD1 identical over 9 bases. The starting material was peripheral blood, obtained before any cancer treatment. The receptor was derived from a female donor aged 60 or older with stage II squamous cell lung carcinoma. The CDR3 DNA follows: TGTGCCAGCAGCGAAACCGGGACAGGGCTCTTGAACACTGAAGCTTTCTTT. Translating it yields CASSETGTGLLNTEAFF.